Sequencing of this T cell receptor beta chain was carried out in a study of blood T cell repertoires in COVID-19. Study overall: From T cells, B-cell-depleted T cells, or PBMCs came the material, which was cDNA or gDNA.

Authors' processing steps: Amplification of reference gene primers provided the estimated nucleated cell counts. The method was immunoSEQ multiplex PCR; TCRdb's version includes in-frame clones alone and lacks a portion of them. V and J calls and clone size come straight from that table; D and trimming were deduced from the DNA. The sample lists roughly 250,000 clones, 82% occurring once. V was trimmed by 5 bases and J by 5 bases, leaving 13 bases between them. The CDR3 has 14 amino acids. In germline, CDR1 is ENHRY, CDR2 SYGVKD. Sequenced sample: peripheral blood. This chain links TRBV10-3 with TRBJ2-1; D is perhaps TRBD1 (6 bases). The TCR originated in a woman aged 60-75 years with active or convalescent COVID-19. This chain's CDR3 is CAISRTASNNEQFF. The CDR3 DNA sequence: TGTGCCATCAGTAGGACAGCTTCCAACAATGAGCAGTTCTTC.